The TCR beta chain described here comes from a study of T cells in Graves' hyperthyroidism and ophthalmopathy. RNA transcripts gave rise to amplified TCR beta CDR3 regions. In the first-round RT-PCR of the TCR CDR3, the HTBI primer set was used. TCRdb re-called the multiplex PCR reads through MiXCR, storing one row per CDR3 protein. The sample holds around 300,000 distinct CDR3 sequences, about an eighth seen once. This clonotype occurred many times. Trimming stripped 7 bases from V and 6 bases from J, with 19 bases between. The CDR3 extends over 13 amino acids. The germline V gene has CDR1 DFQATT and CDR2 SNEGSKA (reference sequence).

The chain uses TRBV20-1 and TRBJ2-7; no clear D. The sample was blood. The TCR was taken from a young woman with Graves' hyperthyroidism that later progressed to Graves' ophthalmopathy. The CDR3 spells CSVIGPPQSEQYF. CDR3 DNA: TGCAGTGTTATAGGGCCGCCCCAATCCGAGCAGTACTTC.